One and the same sample provided the 31 T cell receptor beta chains below, sequenced in a study of T cell responses to AZD1222 COVID-19 vaccine. Data came from immunoSEQ multiplex PCR; TCRdb stores just in-frame clones and leaves some out. The sample yields under 150,000 clones, about nine tenths seen once. Sample: peripheral blood, taken on day 0 of MenACWY control vaccination. Receptors originate from an adult in good health.

The V and J genes are TRBV9 and TRBJ1-6, with TRBD1 as a possible D gene (6 bases). Looked up from germline, CDR1 is SGDLS and CDR2 is YYNGEE. This CDR3 has 14 amino acids. The ends were cut back, 4 bases at V and 6 bases at J, with 11 bases in the middle. The CDR3 DNA is TGTGCCAGCAGCCTACAGGGAGGTAATTCACCCCTCCACTTT. Translating gives CASSLQGGNSPLHF.

V gene TRBV7-9 combines with J gene TRBJ2-3; 7 bases map to TRBD2. V was pared by 1 base and J by 0 bases, with 4 bases of the junction left unmatched. Germline V gene lookup returns CDR1 SEHNR and CDR2 FQNEAQ (reference sequence). The CDR3 runs 16 residues. Here the CDR3 DNA reads TGTGCCAGCAGCTTAGTGGGCGGGAGAAGCACAGATACGCAGTATTTT. Translating it yields CASSLVGGRSTDTQYF.

The V and J genes are TRBV7-2 and TRBJ1-1; D remains ambiguous. The CDR3 extends over 13 amino acids. Germline CDR1 SGHTA, CDR2 FQGNSA. The V gene lost 3 bases and the J gene lost 4 bases, with 9 bases spanning the gap. CDR3 residues: CASSFQAGTEAFF. CDR3 sequence (DNA): TGTGCCAGCAGCTTCCAGGCGGGCACTGAAGCTTTCTTT.

The chain carries TRBV15 and TRBJ1-2; D is perhaps TRBD1 (6 bases). The CDR3 covers 12 residues. Trimming cost V 0 bases and J 10 bases, with 9 bases left between them. Germline loops: CDR1 LNHNV, CDR2 YYDKDF (reference sequence). CDR3 bases: TGTGCCACCAGCAGAGACAGGGGAACCTACACCTTC. Translating gives CATSRDRGTYTF.

CDR3 sequence (DNA): TGTGCCAGCAGCCATCTAGGACAGGGTAGTAACGAGCAGTACTTC. Amino acids: CASSHLGQGSNEQYF. The chain uses TRBV14 and TRBJ2-7, with 8 bases lining up with TRBD1. J gave up 5 bases and V 3 bases, and 9 bases lay outside the gene matches. This CDR3 spans 15 amino acids. Germline values: CDR1 SGHDN, CDR2 FVKESK.

This sequence joins TRBV3-1 (or the pseudogene TRBV3-2) and TRBJ1-1; no reliable D call. The CDR3 runs 14 residues. Germline V gives CDR1 LGHDT, CDR2 YNNKEL (reference sequence). Between the trimmed V and J ends, which lost 1 base and 1 base, there was a span of 7 bases. DNA for the CDR3: TGTGCCAGCAGCCAAGGGCCGGCGAACACTGAAGCTTTCTTT. This encodes CASSQGPANTEAFF.

The rearrangement links TRBV14 to TRBJ2-3; 7 bases match TRBD1. The length of the CDR3 is 15 residues. V gave up 4 bases and J gave up 6 bases; unmatched junction bases: 10. Germline assignment: CDR1 SGHDN and CDR2 FVKESK. The CDR3 DNA is TGTGCCAGCAGCCCCCGGGGCCCCAGGGGGGATACGCAGTATTTT. It specifies CASSPRGPRGDTQYF.

Many counts were recorded for this clone. The rearrangement uses TRBV28 and TRBJ2-7, with 9 bases lining up with TRBD2. The CDR3 is made up of 12 amino acids. J gave up 12 bases and V 2 bases, and 5 bases lay outside the gene matches. The germline V gene has CDR1 MDHEN and CDR2 SYDVKM. Written as DNA, the CDR3 is TGTGCCAGCAGTTTACCCGGGACTAGCAGGTACTTC. Its protein is CASSLPGTSRYF.

The chain carries TRBV7-9 and TRBJ2-7; TRBD1 aligns across 7 bases. From germline, CDR1 is SEHNR and CDR2 FQNEAQ (reference sequence). The length of the CDR3 is 15 residues. Trimming removed 1 base from V and 5 bases from J; junction bases left unmatched: 8. The CDR3 sequence is CASSLVRGRSNEQYF. CDR3 nucleotide sequence: TGTGCCAGCAGCTTAGTTAGGGGGCGCAGCAACGAGCAGTACTTC.

The rearrangement joins TRBV6-6 to TRBJ1-1; 7 bases line up with TRBD1. Germline V gene lookup returns CDR1 MNHNY and CDR2 SVGAGI (reference sequence). Trimming at V came to 8 bases and at J to 4 bases, leaving 13 bases not matched to a gene. The CDR3 contains 15 residues. Here the CDR3 DNA reads TGTGCCAGCGCCTTAGGGGACAGCTCTTCCACTGAAGCTTTCTTT. Translation gives CASALGDSSSTEAFF.

This rearrangement joins TRBV18 to TRBJ2-1, with 13 positions matching TRBD2. J lost 2 bases, V lost 2 bases, and 6 bases had no gene match. The CDR3 contains 18 residues. From germline, CDR1 is KGHSH and CDR2 LQKENI. The CDR3 is CASSPRTSGRVPYNEQFF. CDR3 DNA: TGTGCCAGCTCACCAAGGACTAGCGGGAGAGTACCCTACAATGAGCAGTTCTTC.

The rearrangement joins TRBV7-2 to TRBJ1-4; tentatively, D is TRBD1 (5 bases). The ends were cut back, 5 bases at V and 5 bases at J, with 12 bases in the middle. Germline CDR1 is SGHTA and CDR2 is FQGNSA. CDR3 length: 14 residues. CDR3 in DNA: TGTGCCAGCAGCCCCTCGAAGGGGAATGAAAAACTGTTTTTT. Translation gives CASSPSKGNEKLFF.

The V gene is TRBV7-9, the J gene TRBJ2-7; 12 bases match TRBD2. The CDR3 consists of 15 residues. The V segment lost 6 bases and the J segment 3 bases; nucleotides outside the gene matches: 6. The germline CDR1 and CDR2 sequences are SEHNR and FQNEAQ (reference sequence). This CDR3 reads CASSIGTSGLYEQYF. CDR3 nucleotides: TGTGCCAGCAGTATTGGGACTAGCGGGCTCTACGAGCAGTACTTC.

The chain links TRBV19 to TRBJ1-5; TRBD1 is a possible D gene (6 bases). This CDR3 is 15 amino acids long. From germline, CDR1 is LNHDA and CDR2 SQIVND (reference sequence). With 6 bases removed from V and 0 bases from J, the gap between germline ends came to 12 bases. CDR3 sequence: CASSQTGYSNQPQHF. CDR3 nucleotide sequence: TGTGCCAGTAGCCAGACAGGCTATAGCAATCAGCCCCAGCATTTT.

The genes are TRBV6-1 and TRBJ1-2, with a tentative D call TRBD1 (5 bases). There are 13 residues in the CDR3. Germline V lookup: CDR1 MNHNS, CDR2 SASEGT. Trimming took off 0 bases at V and 7 bases at J, with 9 bases between the two ends. In nucleotides, the CDR3 is TGTGCCAGCAGTGAAGCGGTTGGGACTGGCTACACCTTC. Its protein is CASSEAVGTGYTF.

This clone was recorded once. This chain uses TRBV27 with TRBJ2-7; 8 positions match TRBD1. V dropped 8 bases and J dropped 0; count of bases not matched to a gene: 12. CDR1 MNHEY and CDR2 SMNVEV come from the germline V gene (reference sequence). There are 16 residues in the CDR3. CDR3: CASCPNRDRCSYEQYF. The DNA for the CDR3 is TGTGCCAGCTGTCCAAACCGGGACAGGTGCTCCTACGAGCAGTACTTC.

This sequence joins TRBV28 and TRBJ2-5; maybe TRBD1 (5 bases). V was clipped by 9 bases and J by 4 bases, with 18 bases between them. Germline assignment: CDR1 MDHEN and CDR2 SYDVKM. The CDR3 totals 14 residues. This CDR3 is CASTGVGRGETQYF. The CDR3 DNA reads as TGTGCCAGTACCGGCGTGGGAAGGGGAGAGACCCAGTACTTC.

The V call is TRBV7-9, the J call TRBJ2-7; the D gene is possibly TRBD1 (6 bases). V lost 1 base and J lost 4, with 11 bases in between. Germline-derived CDR1 and CDR2 are SEHNR and FQNEAQ (reference sequence). This CDR3 region has 14 residues. The CDR3 DNA reads as TGTGCCAGCAGCTTAGGACAGGTGGGGTACGAGCAGTACTTC. Its translation is CASSLGQVGYEQYF. Using reference TRBV7-9 and TRBJ2-7 for the parts outside the CDR3, the full variable domain is DTGVSQNPRHKITKRGQNVTFRCDPISEHNRLYWYRQTLGQGPEFLTYFQNEAQLEKSRLLSDRFSAERPKGSFSTLEIQRTEQGDSAMYLCASSLGQVGYEQYFGPGTRLTVT.

This clone was seen a handful of times. The chain uses TRBV6-5 and TRBJ2-7; TRBD1 aligns across 7 bases. Germline V gene lookup returns CDR1 MNHEY and CDR2 SVGAGI. The CDR3 contains 13 residues. V trimming: 10 bases; J trimming: 1 base; junction bases outside the gene matches: 7. The CDR3 reads CATMNRGSYEQYF. The CDR3 coding sequence is TGTGCCACTATGAACAGGGGATCCTACGAGCAGTACTTC.

The chain employs TRBV6-1 and TRBJ1-2; weak D call: TRBD1 (6 bases). The CDR3 length is 14 residues. Trimming left V 2 bases short and J 3 bases short, with 10 bases between. Germline V gene lookup returns CDR1 MNHNS and CDR2 SASEGT. CDR3 in amino acids: CASSELTGYYGYTF. Here the CDR3 DNA reads TGTGCCAGCAGTGAACTTACAGGGTACTATGGCTACACCTTC.

The chain combines TRBV5-1 with TRBJ1-1, with a possible D match to TRBD1 (6 bases). The V end lost 7 bases, the J end lost 0 bases, and 10 bases lay between the germline ends. In germline, CDR1 is SGHRS, CDR2 YFSETQ. The CDR3 extends over 13 amino acids. CDR3 nucleotide sequence: TGCGCCAGCGGAACAGGGATGAACACTGAAGCTTTCTTT. Its translation: CASGTGMNTEAFF.

This rearrangement joins TRBV7-9 to TRBJ2-7; 9 bases match TRBD1. This CDR3 comprises 15 residues. Germline V CDR1 and CDR2: SEHNR, FQNEAQ (reference sequence). The V gene end was trimmed by 4 bases and the J gene end by 3 bases; junction bases not matched to a gene: 7. CDR3 sequence reads: CASSSPGQGRYEQYF. The CDR3 DNA reads as TGTGCCAGCAGCTCACCGGGACAGGGACGCTACGAGCAGTACTTC.

The rearrangement uses TRBV19 and TRBJ2-1; D is possibly TRBD2 (7 bases). The V gene's germline CDR1 is LNHDA and CDR2 SQIVND (reference sequence). The CDR3 contains 13 residues. Deletions cut 5 bases from V and 7 bases from J, with 12 bases between. CDR3 sequence: CASSPRGGNEQFF. The CDR3 DNA sequence: TGTGCCAGTAGTCCCAGGGGAGGGAATGAGCAGTTCTTC.

The rearrangement links TRBV6-5 to TRBJ1-5; D gene uncertain. V was cut by 0 bases and J by 2 bases, with 8 bases left in between. Germline CDR1 and CDR2: MNHEY and SVGAGI. CDR3 size: 15 residues. The CDR3 here is CASSYSFAGNQPQHF. CDR3 nucleotides: TGTGCCAGCAGTTACTCGTTTGCGGGCAATCAGCCCCAGCATTTT.

There are a few counts of this clone. CDR3 residues: CASTNPFTEAFF. CDR3 nucleotides: TGTGCCAGTACCAACCCATTCACTGAAGCTTTCTTT. This chain links TRBV19 with TRBJ1-1, with unresolved D. V was pared by 7 bases and J by 4 bases, with 10 bases between. Germline CDR1 reads LNHDA; CDR2 reads SQIVND (reference sequence). The CDR3 extends over 12 amino acids.

This clone has a handful of counts. The CDR3 loop reads CASSPQTDGGNTIYF. The CDR3 nucleotides read TGTGCCAGCAGCCCACAGACCGACGGGGGAAACACCATATATTTT. V usage is TRBV7-9 and J usage is TRBJ1-3; no clear D gene. Germline CDR1 SEHNR, CDR2 FQNEAQ (reference sequence). The V end lost 5 bases, the J end lost 4 bases, and 15 bases lay between the germline ends. This CDR3 has 15 amino acids.

This rearrangement joins TRBV28 to TRBJ1-5; D is unclear. The germline V and J ends were trimmed by 1 base and 0 bases, with 13 bases remaining between them. The CDR3 extends over 17 amino acids. Per the germline V gene, CDR1 is MDHEN and CDR2 is SYDVKM. The CDR3 loop is CASSLSRWSYSNQPQHF. CDR3 nucleotide sequence: TGTGCCAGCAGTTTATCCCGCTGGTCCTATAGCAATCAGCCCCAGCATTTT.

The chain uses TRBV28 and TRBJ1-2, with D tentatively TRBD1 (6 bases). The CDR3 spans 15 residues. The V end lost 6 bases, the J end lost 8 bases, and 22 bases lay between the germline ends. Germline assignment: CDR1 MDHEN and CDR2 SYDVKM. The CDR3 region is CASSPPQGNLGGYTF. The CDR3, as DNA: TGTGCCAGCAGCCCCCCTCAGGGGAATCTCGGGGGCTACACCTTC.

The rearrangement joins TRBV5-4 to TRBJ1-1; the match to TRBD1 covers 8 bases. Germline V gives CDR1 SGHNT, CDR2 YYREEE (reference sequence). The CDR3 length is 14 residues. V dropped 5 bases and J dropped 1; count of bases not matched to a gene: 4. The CDR3 spells CASRQDRGNTEAFF. The CDR3 region has the DNA TGTGCCAGCAGACAAGACAGGGGGAACACTGAAGCTTTCTTT.

V gene TRBV7-8 combines with J gene TRBJ2-1, with D perhaps TRBD1 or TRBD2 (5 bases each). V was clipped by 1 base and J by 2 bases, with 15 bases between them. The germline gives CDR1 SGHVS, CDR2 FQNEAQ. This CDR3 is built from 17 residues. CDR3 residues: CASSLGEWGLTYNEQFF. CDR3 sequence (DNA): TGTGCCAGCAGCTTAGGGGAGTGGGGCCTTACCTACAATGAGCAGTTCTTC.

CDR3 sequence (DNA): TGTGCCAGCAGCCAAGTGGGGACAGAGACTGAAGCTTTCTTT. Translating gives CASSQVGTETEAFF. The V and J genes are TRBV3-1 (or the pseudogene TRBV3-2) and TRBJ1-1; 7 bases align to TRBD1. V shed 1 base and J 5 bases; nucleotides not matched to a gene: 4. The V gene's germline CDR1 is LGHDT and CDR2 YNNKEL (reference sequence). This CDR3 has 14 residues.